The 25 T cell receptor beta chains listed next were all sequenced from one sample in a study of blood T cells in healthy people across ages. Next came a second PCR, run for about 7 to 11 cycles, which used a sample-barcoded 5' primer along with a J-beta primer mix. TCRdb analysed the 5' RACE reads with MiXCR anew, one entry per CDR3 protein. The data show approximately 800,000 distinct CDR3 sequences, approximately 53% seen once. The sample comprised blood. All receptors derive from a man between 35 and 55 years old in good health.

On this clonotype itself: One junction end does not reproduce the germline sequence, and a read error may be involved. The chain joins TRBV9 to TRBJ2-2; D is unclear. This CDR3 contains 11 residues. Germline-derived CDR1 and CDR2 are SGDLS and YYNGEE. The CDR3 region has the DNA TGTGACAGCAGCGTACCGGGGGAGCTGTTTTTT. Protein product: CDSSVPGELFF.

CDR3 region: CASSGWEGGRETQFF. CDR3 in DNA: TGTGCCAGCAGTGGTTGGGAGGGAGGCCGGGAGACCCAGTTCTTC. This sequence joins TRBV6-5 and TRBJ2-5; 7 bases line up with TRBD2. The J call is doubtful: the DNA matches TRBJ2-1 better. This CDR3 has 15 amino acids. Germline CDR1 and CDR2: MNHEY and SVGAGI.

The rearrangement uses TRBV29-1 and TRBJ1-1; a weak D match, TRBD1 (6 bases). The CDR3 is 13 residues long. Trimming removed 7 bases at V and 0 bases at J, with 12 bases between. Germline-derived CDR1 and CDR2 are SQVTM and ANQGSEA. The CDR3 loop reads CSALDSLNTEAFF. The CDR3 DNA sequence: TGCAGCGCCCTGGACAGCTTGAACACTGAAGCTTTCTTT.

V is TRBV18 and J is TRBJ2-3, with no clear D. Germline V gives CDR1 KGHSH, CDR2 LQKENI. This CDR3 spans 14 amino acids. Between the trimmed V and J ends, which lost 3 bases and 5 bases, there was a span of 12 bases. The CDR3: CASSPWEKGDTQYF. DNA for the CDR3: TGTGCCAGCTCACCGTGGGAAAAGGGAGATACGCAGTATTTT.

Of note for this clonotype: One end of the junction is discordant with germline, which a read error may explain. Written as DNA, the CDR3 is TGTGCCGGCAGTCAAAGCGGGGGGACAGACGAGCAGTACTTC. This translates into CAGSQSGGTDEQYF. The chain has TRBV27 and TRBJ2-7; 9 bases line up with TRBD2. This CDR3 spans 14 amino acids. CDR1 MNHEY and CDR2 SMNVEV come from the germline V gene (reference sequence).

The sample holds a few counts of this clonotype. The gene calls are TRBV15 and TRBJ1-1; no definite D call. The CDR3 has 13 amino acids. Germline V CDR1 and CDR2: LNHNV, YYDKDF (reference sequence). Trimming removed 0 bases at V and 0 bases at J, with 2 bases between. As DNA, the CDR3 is TGTGCCACCAGCAGAGATTTGAACACTGAAGCTTTCTTT. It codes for CATSRDLNTEAFF.

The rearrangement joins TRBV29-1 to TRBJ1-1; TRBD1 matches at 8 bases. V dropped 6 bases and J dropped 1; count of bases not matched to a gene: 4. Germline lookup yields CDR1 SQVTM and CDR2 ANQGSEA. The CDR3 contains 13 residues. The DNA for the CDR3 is TGCAGCGTCCTACAGGGGGGGAACACTGAAGCTTTCTTT. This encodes CSVLQGGNTEAFF.

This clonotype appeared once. The CDR3, as DNA: TGTGCCAGCAGCCCTTACCGGGGGGGGTATTACAATGAGCAGTACTTC. It codes for CASSPYRGGYYNEQYF. The genes are TRBV5-6 and TRBJ2-1; 8 nucleotides match TRBD2. The DNA end is a closer match to TRBJ2-7, so the J assignment may be wrong. The CDR3 has 16 residues. Germline CDR1 and CDR2: SGHDT and YYEEEE.

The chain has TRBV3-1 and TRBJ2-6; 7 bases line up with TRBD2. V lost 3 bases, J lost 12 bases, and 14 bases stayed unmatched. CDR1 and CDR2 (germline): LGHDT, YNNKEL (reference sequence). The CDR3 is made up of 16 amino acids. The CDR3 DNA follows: TGTGCCAGCAGCCATGGGGCGGGGGTATTGGTGCGCGTCCTGACTTTC. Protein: CASSHGAGVLVRVLTF.

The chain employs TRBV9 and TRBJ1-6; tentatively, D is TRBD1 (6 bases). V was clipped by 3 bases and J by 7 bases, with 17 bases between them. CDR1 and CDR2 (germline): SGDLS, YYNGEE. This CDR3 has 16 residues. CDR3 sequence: CASSGVLGGNNSPLHF. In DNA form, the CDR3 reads TGTGCCAGCAGCGGGGTACTAGGGGGGAACAATTCACCCCTCCACTTT.

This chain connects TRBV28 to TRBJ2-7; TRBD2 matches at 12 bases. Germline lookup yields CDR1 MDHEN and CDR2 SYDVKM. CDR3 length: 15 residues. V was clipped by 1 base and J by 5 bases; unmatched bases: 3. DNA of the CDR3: TGTGCCAGCAGTTTATCGACTAGCGGGAGCCACGAGCAGTACTTC. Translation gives CASSLSTSGSHEQYF.

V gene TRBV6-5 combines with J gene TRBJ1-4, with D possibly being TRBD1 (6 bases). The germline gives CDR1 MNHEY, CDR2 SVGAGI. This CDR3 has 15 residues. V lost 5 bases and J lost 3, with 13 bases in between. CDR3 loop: CASSPRTVSNEKLFF. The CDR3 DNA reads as TGTGCCAGCAGTCCTCGGACAGTTTCTAATGAAAAACTGTTTTTT.

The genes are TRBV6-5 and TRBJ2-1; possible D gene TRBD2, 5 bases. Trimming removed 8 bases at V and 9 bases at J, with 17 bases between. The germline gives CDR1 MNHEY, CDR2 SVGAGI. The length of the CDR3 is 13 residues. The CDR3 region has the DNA TGTGCCAGCCAAAGTGCTAGCTCCGGTGAGCAGTTCTTC. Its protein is CASQSASSGEQFF.

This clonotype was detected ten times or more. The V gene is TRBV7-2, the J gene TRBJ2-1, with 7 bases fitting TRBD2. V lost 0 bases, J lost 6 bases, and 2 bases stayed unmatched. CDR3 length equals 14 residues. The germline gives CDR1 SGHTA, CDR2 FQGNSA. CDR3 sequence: CASSLAGGFNEQFF. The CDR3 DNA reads TGTGCCAGCAGCTTAGCGGGAGGGTTCAATGAGCAGTTCTTC.

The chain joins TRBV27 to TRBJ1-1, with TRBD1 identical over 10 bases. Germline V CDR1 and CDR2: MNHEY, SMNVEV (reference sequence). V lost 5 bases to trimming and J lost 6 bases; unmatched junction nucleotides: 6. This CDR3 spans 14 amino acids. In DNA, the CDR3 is TGTGCCAGCAGTAGATTGACAGGGGGCTCTGAAGCTTTCTTT. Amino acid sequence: CASSRLTGGSEAFF.

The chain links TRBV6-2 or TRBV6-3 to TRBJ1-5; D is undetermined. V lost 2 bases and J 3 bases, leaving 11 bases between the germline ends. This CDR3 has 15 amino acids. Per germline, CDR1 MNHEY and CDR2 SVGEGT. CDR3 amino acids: CASSYRSGSNQPQHF. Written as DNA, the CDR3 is TGTGCCAGCAGTTACCGCTCGGGATCCAATCAGCCCCAGCATTTT.

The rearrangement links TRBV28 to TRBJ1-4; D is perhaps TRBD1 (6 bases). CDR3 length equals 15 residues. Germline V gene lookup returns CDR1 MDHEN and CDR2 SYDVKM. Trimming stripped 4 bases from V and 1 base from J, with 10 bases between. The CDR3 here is CASSSHRVTNEKLFF. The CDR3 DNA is TGTGCCAGCAGTTCCCACAGGGTAACTAATGAAAAACTGTTTTTT.

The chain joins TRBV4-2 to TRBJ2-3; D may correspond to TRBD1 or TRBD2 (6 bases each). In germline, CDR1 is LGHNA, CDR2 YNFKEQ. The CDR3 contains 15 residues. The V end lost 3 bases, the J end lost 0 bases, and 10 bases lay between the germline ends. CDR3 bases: TGTGCCAGCAGCCAGGAGGGGGGAAGCACAGATACGCAGTATTTT. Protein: CASSQEGGSTDTQYF.

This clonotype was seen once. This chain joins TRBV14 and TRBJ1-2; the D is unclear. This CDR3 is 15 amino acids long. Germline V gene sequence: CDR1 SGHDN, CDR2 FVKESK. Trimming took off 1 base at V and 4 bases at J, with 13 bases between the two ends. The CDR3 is CASSQASGPFYGYTF. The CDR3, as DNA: TGTGCCAGCAGCCAAGCGTCCGGACCCTTCTATGGCTACACCTTC.

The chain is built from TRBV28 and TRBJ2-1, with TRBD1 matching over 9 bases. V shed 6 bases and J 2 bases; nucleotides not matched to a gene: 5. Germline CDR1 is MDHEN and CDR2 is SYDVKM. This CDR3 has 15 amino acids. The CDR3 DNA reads TGTGCCAGCAGGCCGGGGACAGGGCCCTACAATGAGCAGTTCTTC. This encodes CASRPGTGPYNEQFF.

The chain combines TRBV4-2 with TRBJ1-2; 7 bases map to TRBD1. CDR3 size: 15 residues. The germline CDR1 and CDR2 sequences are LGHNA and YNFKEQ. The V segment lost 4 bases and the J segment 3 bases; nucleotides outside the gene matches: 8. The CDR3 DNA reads TGTGCCAGCAGCCCCCGGGACAGACTTTACTATGGCTACACCTTC. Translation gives CASSPRDRLYYGYTF.

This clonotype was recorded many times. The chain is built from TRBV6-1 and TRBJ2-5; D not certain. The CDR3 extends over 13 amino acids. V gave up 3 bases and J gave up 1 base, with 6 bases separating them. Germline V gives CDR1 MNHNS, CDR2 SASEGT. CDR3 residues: CASSERTQETQYF. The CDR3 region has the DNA TGTGCCAGCAGTGAGAGGACCCAAGAGACCCAGTACTTC.

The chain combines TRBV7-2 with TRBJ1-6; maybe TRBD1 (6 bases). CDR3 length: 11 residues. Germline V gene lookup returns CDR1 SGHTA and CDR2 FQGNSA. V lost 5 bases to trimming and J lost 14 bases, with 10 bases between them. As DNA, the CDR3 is TGTGCCAGCAGCGATTACAGGGCCCTCCACTTT. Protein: CASSDYRALHF.

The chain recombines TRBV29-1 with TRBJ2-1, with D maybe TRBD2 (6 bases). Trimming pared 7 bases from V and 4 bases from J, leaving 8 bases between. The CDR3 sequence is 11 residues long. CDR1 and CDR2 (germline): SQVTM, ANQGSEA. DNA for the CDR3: TGCAGCGGCGGGGAGTACAATGAGCAGTTCTTC. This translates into CSGGEYNEQFF.

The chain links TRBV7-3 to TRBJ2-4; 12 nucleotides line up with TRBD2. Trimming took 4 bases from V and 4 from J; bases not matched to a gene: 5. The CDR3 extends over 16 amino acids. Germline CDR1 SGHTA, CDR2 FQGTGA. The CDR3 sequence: CASSSSGGVTKNIQYF. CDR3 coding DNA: TGTGCCAGCAGCTCTAGCGGGGGGGTAACAAAAAACATTCAGTACTTC.